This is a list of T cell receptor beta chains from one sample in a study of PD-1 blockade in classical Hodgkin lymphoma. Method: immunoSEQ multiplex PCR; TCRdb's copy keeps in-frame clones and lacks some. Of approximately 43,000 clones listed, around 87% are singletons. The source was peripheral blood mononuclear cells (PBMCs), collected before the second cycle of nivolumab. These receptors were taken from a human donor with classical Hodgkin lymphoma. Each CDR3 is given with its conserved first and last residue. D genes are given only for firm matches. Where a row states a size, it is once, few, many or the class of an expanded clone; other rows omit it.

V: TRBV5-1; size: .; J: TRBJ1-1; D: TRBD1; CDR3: CASSRTGGGTEAFF; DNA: TGCGCCAGCAGCAGGACAGGGGGCGGGACTGAAGCTTTCTTT
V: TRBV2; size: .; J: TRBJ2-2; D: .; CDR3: CASTRTPPGGTGELFF; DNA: TGTGCCAGCACCAGGACTCCTCCCGGGGGCACCGGGGAGCTGTTTTTT
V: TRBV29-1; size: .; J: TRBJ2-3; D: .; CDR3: CSVKLYRPSTDTQYF; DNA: TGCAGCGTTAAACTTTACAGGCCTAGCACAGATACGCAGTATTTT
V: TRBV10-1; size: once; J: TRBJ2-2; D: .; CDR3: CASSEGGNGELFF; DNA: TGCGCCAGCAGTGAGGGGGGGAACGGGGAGCTGTTTTTT
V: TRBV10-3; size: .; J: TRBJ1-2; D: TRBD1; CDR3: CAISPGQGAGGYTF; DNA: TGTGCCATCAGTCCGGGACAGGGAGCAGGTGGCTACACCTTC
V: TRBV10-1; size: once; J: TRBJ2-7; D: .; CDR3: CASSEDTYEQYF; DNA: TGCGCCAGCAGTGAGGATACCTACGAGCAGTACTTC
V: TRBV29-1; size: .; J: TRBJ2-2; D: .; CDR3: CSVVGNYAGELFF; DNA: TGCAGCGTTGTGGGAAACTACGCCGGGGAGCTGTTTTTT
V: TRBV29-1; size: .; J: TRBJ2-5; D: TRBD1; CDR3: CSVGTGALSETQYF; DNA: TGCAGCGTTGGGACAGGGGCCTTGTCAGAGACCCAGTACTTC
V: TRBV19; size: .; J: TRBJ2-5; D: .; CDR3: CASSITQGIGQETQYF; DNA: TGTGCCAGTAGTATAACCCAGGGGATAGGCCAAGAGACCCAGTACTTC
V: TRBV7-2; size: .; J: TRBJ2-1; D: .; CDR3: CASSLPSLRMGNEQFF; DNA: TGTGCCAGCAGCTTACCATCTCTTAGGATGGGCAATGAGCAGTTCTTC
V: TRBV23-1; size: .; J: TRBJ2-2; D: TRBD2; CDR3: CASSQGLAYTGELFF; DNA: TGCGCCAGCAGTCAAGGACTAGCTTACACCGGGGAGCTGTTTTTT
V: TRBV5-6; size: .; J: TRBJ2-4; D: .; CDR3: CASSLRLDGIAKNIQYF; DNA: TGTGCCAGCAGCTTGCGGCTAGATGGGATAGCCAAAAACATTCAGTACTTC
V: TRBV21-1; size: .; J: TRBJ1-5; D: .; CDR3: CASSGRIATWHHQPQHF; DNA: TGTGCCAGCAGCGGTCGAATAGCTACTTGGCATCATCAGCCCCAGCATTTT
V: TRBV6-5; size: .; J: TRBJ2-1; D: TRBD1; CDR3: CASRRTGEFNEQFF; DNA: TGTGCCAGCCGCAGGACAGGGGAGTTTAATGAGCAGTTCTTC
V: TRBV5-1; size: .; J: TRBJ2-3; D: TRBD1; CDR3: CASSLGTGPDTQYF; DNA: TGCGCCAGCAGCTTGGGGACAGGTCCAGATACGCAGTATTTT
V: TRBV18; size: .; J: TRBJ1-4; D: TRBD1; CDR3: CASSTLTGQGEKLFF; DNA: TGTGCCAGCTCAACCCTGACAGGGCAAGGTGAAAAACTGTTTTTT
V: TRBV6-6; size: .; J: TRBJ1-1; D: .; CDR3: CASSYSRHQNTEAFF; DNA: TGTGCCAGCAGTTACTCGCGACACCAGAACACTGAAGCTTTCTTT
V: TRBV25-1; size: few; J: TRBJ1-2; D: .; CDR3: CASSGKTGGYTF; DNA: TGTGCCAGCAGTGGGAAAACGGGCGGCTACACCTTC
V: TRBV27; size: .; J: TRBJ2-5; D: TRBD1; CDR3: CASSLTGGETQYF; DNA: TGTGCCAGCAGCCTAACAGGGGGAGAGACCCAGTACTTC
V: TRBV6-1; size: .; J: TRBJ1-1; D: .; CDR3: CASSEFGGVGTEAFF; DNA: TGTGCCAGCAGTGAGTTTGGGGGAGTTGGCACTGAAGCTTTCTTT
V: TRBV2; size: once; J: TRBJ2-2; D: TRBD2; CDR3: CASGRAGELFF; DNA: TGTGCCAGCGGGAGGGCCGGGGAGCTGTTTTTT
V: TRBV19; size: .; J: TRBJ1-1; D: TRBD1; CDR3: CASINRGDRATEAFF; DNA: TGTGCCAGTATCAACAGGGGGGACAGGGCTACTGAAGCTTTCTTT
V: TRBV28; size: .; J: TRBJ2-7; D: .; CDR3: CASSLNSPYEQYF; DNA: TGTGCCAGCAGTTTAAACAGCCCCTACGAGCAGTACTTC
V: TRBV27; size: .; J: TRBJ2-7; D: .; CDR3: CASSRGLAQTGYEQYF; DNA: TGTGCCAGCAGTCGGGGCCTGGCCCAGACGGGCTACGAGCAGTACTTC
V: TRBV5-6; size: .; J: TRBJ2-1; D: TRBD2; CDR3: CASRLAGAIGYEQFF; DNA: TGTGCCAGCAGGCTAGCGGGGGCCATTGGGTATGAGCAGTTCTTC
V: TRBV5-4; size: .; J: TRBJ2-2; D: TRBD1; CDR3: CASSVGQGTGELFF; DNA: TGTGCCAGCAGCGTCGGACAGGGCACCGGGGAGCTGTTTTTT
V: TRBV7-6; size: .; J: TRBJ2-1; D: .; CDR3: CASSLGTGYNEQFF; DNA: TGTGCCAGCAGCTTAGGGACGGGTTACAATGAGCAGTTCTTC
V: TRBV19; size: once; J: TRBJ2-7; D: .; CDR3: CASNNIGGSYEQYF; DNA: TGTGCCAGTAATAATATCGGGGGTTCCTACGAGCAGTACTTC
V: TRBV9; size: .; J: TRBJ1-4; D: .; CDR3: CASSVAVGGSNEKLFF; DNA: TGTGCCAGCAGCGTAGCAGTTGGGGGCTCTAATGAAAAACTGTTTTTT
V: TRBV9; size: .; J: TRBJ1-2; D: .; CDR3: CASSVAITNYGYTF; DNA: TGTGCCAGCAGCGTAGCGATCACTAACTATGGCTACACCTTC
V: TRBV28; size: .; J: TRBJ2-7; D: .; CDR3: CASTLGRERTYEQYF; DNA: TGTGCCAGCACTCTGGGGCGGGAACGAACCTACGAGCAGTACTTC
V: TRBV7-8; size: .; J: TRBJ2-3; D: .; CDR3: CASSFVRTDTQYF; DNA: TGTGCCAGCAGCTTCGTCCGCACAGATACGCAGTATTTT
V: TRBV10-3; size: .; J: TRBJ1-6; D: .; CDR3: CAISNLGGDLHF; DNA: TGTGCCATCAGTAACCTAGGGGGGGATCTCCACTTT
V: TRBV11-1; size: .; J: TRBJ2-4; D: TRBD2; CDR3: CASSLSSGSAKNIQYF; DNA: TGTGCCAGCAGCTTATCCAGCGGGAGTGCCAAAAACATTCAGTACTTC
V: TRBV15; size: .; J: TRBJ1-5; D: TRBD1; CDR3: CATSRDRGRQPQHF; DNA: TGTGCCACCAGCAGAGACAGGGGGCGTCAGCCCCAGCATTTT
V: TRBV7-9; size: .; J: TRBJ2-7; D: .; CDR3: CASSPGSYEQYF; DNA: TGTGCCAGCAGCCCAGGGAGCTACGAGCAGTACTTC
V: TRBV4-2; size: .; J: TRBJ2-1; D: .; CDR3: CASSQDFGDGQFF; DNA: TGTGCCAGCAGCCAAGATTTTGGGGATGGGCAGTTCTTC
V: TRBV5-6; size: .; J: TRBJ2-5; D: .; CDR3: CASSLYQVGETQYF; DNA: TGTGCCAGCAGCTTGTATCAGGTGGGGGAGACCCAGTACTTC
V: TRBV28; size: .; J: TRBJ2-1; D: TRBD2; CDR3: CASSWGLAGVIIDNEQFF; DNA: TGTGCCAGCAGTTGGGGACTAGCGGGAGTAATTATCGACAATGAGCAGTTCTTC
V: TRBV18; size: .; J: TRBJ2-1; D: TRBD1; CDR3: CASSPGQGIIPLRQFF; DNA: TGTGCCAGCTCCCCCGGACAGGGGATTATCCCCCTGCGGCAGTTCTTC
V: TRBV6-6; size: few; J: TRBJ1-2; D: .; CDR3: CASSRTEYGYTF; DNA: TGTGCCAGCAGTCGGACGGAGTATGGCTACACCTTC
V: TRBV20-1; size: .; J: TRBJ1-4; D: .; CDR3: CSARSNEKLFF; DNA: TGCAGTGCTAGGTCGAATGAAAAACTGTTTTTT
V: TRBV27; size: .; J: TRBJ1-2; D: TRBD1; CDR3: CASSSDRELKGYTF; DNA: TGTGCCAGCAGTTCAGACAGGGAGTTGAAGGGCTACACCTTC
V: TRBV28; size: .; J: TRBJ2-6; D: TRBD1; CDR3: CASTEIGQATGANVLTF; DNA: TGTGCCAGCACCGAGATCGGACAGGCCACTGGGGCCAACGTCCTGACTTTC
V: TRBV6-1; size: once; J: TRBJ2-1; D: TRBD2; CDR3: CASSETSRPYNEQFF; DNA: TGTGCCAGCAGTGAGACTAGCCGACCGTACAATGAGCAGTTCTTC
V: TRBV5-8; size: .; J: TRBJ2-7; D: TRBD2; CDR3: CASSSGLVGGEQYF; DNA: TGTGCCAGCAGCTCGGGACTAGTCGGGGGCGAGCAGTACTTC
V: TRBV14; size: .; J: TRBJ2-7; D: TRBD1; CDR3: CASSIRDRGYEQYF; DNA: TGTGCCAGCAGCATCCGGGACAGGGGCTACGAGCAGTACTTC
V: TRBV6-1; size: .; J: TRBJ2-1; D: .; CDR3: CASIRSRTWNEQFF; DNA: TGTGCCAGCATTCGATCCAGGACATGGAATGAGCAGTTCTTC
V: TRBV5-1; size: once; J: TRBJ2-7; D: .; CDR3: CASARQTASYEQYF; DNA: TGCGCCAGCGCCAGACAGACAGCCTCCTACGAGCAGTACTTC
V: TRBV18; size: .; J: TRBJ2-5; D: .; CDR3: CASSPRPRNQETQYF; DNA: TGTGCCAGCTCACCAAGACCGAGGAACCAAGAGACCCAGTACTTC